Listed below are T cell receptor beta chains from one sample, sequenced in a study of identical twins. From the 5' RACE reads, TCRdb called clonotypes with MiXCR, one entry per CDR3 protein. The sample holds fewer than 500,000 distinct CDR3 sequences; around an eighth are singletons and the top ten take more than 0.8%. The data were also submitted as part of a second study, on yellow fever vaccine responses in identical twins.

The sequenced sample was CD4+ T cells sorted from blood. The receptors derive from a woman aged 18-29 years in good health. Both conserved end residues are part of each CDR3. Fields, in order: D gene, clone size, J gene, V gene, CDR3 protein, CDR3 DNA. D genes are given only for firm matches. The size field is filled for only some rows; it gives once, few, many or a size class.

D: .
size: few
J: TRBJ2-1
V: TRBV4-3
CDR3: CASSLSPLKTGDEQFF
DNA: TGCGCCAGCAGCCTTTCCCCATTAAAGACCGGGGATGAGCAGTTCTTC

D: TRBD1
size: .
J: TRBJ1-6
V: TRBV7-2
CDR3: CASSYSPGQGGSPLHF
DNA: TGTGCCAGCAGCTATTCACCGGGACAGGGAGGTTCACCCCTCCACTTT

D: TRBD2
size: .
J: TRBJ2-3
V: TRBV29-1
CDR3: CSVLAGVATDTQYF
DNA: TGCAGCGTACTAGCGGGTGTGGCCACAGATACGCAGTATTTT

D: TRBD2
size: many
J: TRBJ2-5
V: TRBV6-5
CDR3: CASSYSFRAGRQETQYF
DNA: TGTGCCAGCAGTTACTCGTTCAGAGCGGGGCGACAAGAGACCCAGTACTTC

D: TRBD2
size: few
J: TRBJ2-1
V: TRBV24-1
CDR3: CATSGGGALQNEQFF
DNA: TGTGCCACCTCGGGGGGGGGCGCCTTACAAAATGAGCAGTTCTTC

D: .
size: many
J: TRBJ1-2
V: TRBV12-3/TRBV12-4
CDR3: CASRSGTANFYGYTF
DNA: TGTGCCAGCAGATCCGGGACCGCTAACTTTTATGGCTACACCTTC

D: TRBD1
size: .
J: TRBJ2-7
V: TRBV28
CDR3: CASSPPHRGLVYEQYF
DNA: TGTGCCAGCAGTCCACCACACAGGGGGCTAGTATACGAGCAGTACTTC

D: .
size: few
J: TRBJ2-2
V: TRBV20-1
CDR3: CSRHRLGTGELFF
DNA: TGCAGTCGTCACAGGCTTGGCACCGGGGAGCTGTTTTTT

D: TRBD2
size: .
J: TRBJ2-1
V: TRBV9
CDR3: CASSARAGGPRNEQFF
DNA: TGTGCCAGCAGCGCCAGAGCGGGGGGGCCCCGCAATGAGCAGTTCTTC

D: .
size: many
J: TRBJ1-6
V: TRBV6-1
CDR3: CASSQGIGQIHYNSPLHF
DNA: TGTGCCAGCAGTCAAGGTATCGGACAGATACACTATAATTCACCCCTCCACTTT

D: .
size: .
J: TRBJ2-7
V: TRBV3-1
CDR3: CASSPGTAGPLTYEQYF
DNA: TGTGCCAGCAGCCCGGGGACTGCCGGACCGCTTACTTACGAGCAGTACTTC

D: .
size: few
J: TRBJ2-2
V: TRBV13
CDR3: CASSFGTPGTGELFF
DNA: TGTGCCAGCAGCTTTGGGACCCCGGGTACCGGGGAGCTGTTTTTT

D: .
size: .
J: TRBJ2-1
V: TRBV7-3
CDR3: CASSFKQVNYEQFF
DNA: TGTGCCAGCAGCTTTAAGCAGGTTAACTATGAGCAGTTCTTC

D: .
size: .
J: TRBJ2-7
V: TRBV7-2
CDR3: CASSLEASAYEQYF
DNA: TGTGCCAGCAGCTTAGAAGCTAGCGCCTACGAGCAGTACTTC

D: TRBD2
size: .
J: TRBJ2-3
V: TRBV6-2/TRBV6-3
CDR3: CASSTRLAGTDTQYF
DNA: TGTGCCAGCAGTACCCGACTAGCGGGAACAGATACGCAGTATTTT

D: TRBD2
size: .
J: TRBJ2-1
V: TRBV12-3/TRBV12-4
CDR3: CASSLSSGSCNEQFF
DNA: TGTGCCAGCAGTTTATCTAGCGGATCCTGCAATGAGCAGTTCTTC

D: TRBD2
size: .
J: TRBJ2-7
V: TRBV19
CDR3: CASSLGSTPSGGQYF
DNA: TGTGCCAGTAGCCTCGGCAGTACGCCATCGGGGGGGCAGTACTTC

D: .
size: many
J: TRBJ1-2
V: TRBV29-1
CDR3: CSVGGNGYTF
DNA: TGCAGCGTTGGGGGGAATGGCTACACCTTC

D: .
size: few
J: TRBJ1-4
V: TRBV20-1
CDR3: CSARDPTGTNEKLFF
DNA: TGCAGTGCTAGAGACCCCACAGGGACTAATGAAAAACTGTTTTTT

D: .
size: many
J: TRBJ2-1
V: TRBV29-1
CDR3: CSVVGVSGNEQFF
DNA: TGCAGCGTTGTCGGAGTTTCGGGCAATGAGCAGTTCTTC

D: .
size: few
J: TRBJ2-2
V: TRBV4-3
CDR3: CASSQEMSTGELFF
DNA: TGCGCCAGCAGCCAAGAAATGTCCACCGGGGAGCTGTTTTTT

D: .
size: many
J: TRBJ2-1
V: TRBV5-1
CDR3: CASSLVAPSYNEQFF
DNA: TGCGCCAGCAGCTTGGTAGCCCCCTCCTACAATGAGCAGTTCTTC

D: .
size: few
J: TRBJ2-7
V: TRBV20-1
CDR3: CSARTAKGGQGANEQYF
DNA: TGCAGTGCTAGAACCGCTAAGGGGGGGCAGGGGGCTAACGAGCAGTACTTC

D: TRBD1
size: .
J: TRBJ2-1
V: TRBV25-1
CDR3: CASSAYWTGAESSYNEQFF
DNA: TGTGCCAGCAGTGCATACTGGACAGGGGCGGAAAGCTCCTACAATGAGCAGTTCTTC

D: TRBD1
size: .
J: TRBJ1-5
V: TRBV6-1
CDR3: CASIQGNSNQPQHF
DNA: TGTGCCAGCATACAGGGGAATAGCAATCAGCCCCAGCATTTT

D: .
size: many
J: TRBJ2-4
V: TRBV20-1
CDR3: CSAPKGEYIQYF
DNA: TGCAGTGCTCCGAAGGGGGAGTACATTCAGTACTTC

D: .
size: few
J: TRBJ2-1
V: TRBV20-1
CDR3: CSAPFGGYYSYNEQFF
DNA: TGCAGTGCTCCCTTCGGAGGCTACTACTCCTACAATGAGCAGTTCTTC

D: .
size: few
J: TRBJ2-1
V: TRBV20-1
CDR3: CSAVTSPPYNEQFF
DNA: TGCAGTGCCGTAACTAGCCCGCCTTACAATGAGCAGTTCTTC

D: .
size: few
J: TRBJ2-1
V: TRBV20-1
CDR3: CSARVVLASSYNEQFF
DNA: TGCAGTGCTAGAGTCGTCCTAGCAAGCTCCTACAATGAGCAGTTCTTC

D: TRBD2
size: few
J: TRBJ2-7
V: TRBV2
CDR3: CASSGAGGMTYEQYF
DNA: TGTGCCAGCAGTGGAGCGGGGGGGATGACATACGAGCAGTACTTC

D: .
size: .
J: TRBJ2-3
V: TRBV6-2/TRBV6-3
CDR3: CASSYEGDTQYF
DNA: TGTGCCAGCAGTTACGAGGGAGATACGCAGTATTTT

D: TRBD1
size: .
J: TRBJ1-5
V: TRBV5-1
CDR3: CASSLAPSSTGQGAGQPQHF
DNA: TGCGCCAGCAGCTTGGCCCCTAGTTCTACTGGACAGGGGGCAGGGCAGCCCCAGCATTTT

D: .
size: few
J: TRBJ2-7
V: TRBV6-1
CDR3: CASSELRGRSEQYF
DNA: TGTGCCAGCAGTGAACTCCGAGGCAGGTCCGAGCAGTACTTC

D: .
size: few
J: TRBJ2-1
V: TRBV20-1
CDR3: CSARDPLGPTGEQFF
DNA: TGCAGTGCTAGAGACCCCTTGGGCCCAACCGGTGAGCAGTTCTTC

D: TRBD1
size: many
J: TRBJ1-5
V: TRBV5-1
CDR3: CASSPDRGDQPQHF
DNA: TGCGCCAGCAGCCCAGACAGGGGGGATCAGCCCCAGCATTTT

D: TRBD1
size: few
J: TRBJ2-3
V: TRBV6-4
CDR3: CASSCYVGQGAGRTQYF
DNA: TGTGCCAGCAGCTGCTATGTAGGACAGGGGGCCGGGCGTACGCAGTATTTT